Below are 6 T cell receptor beta chains sequenced from a single sample in a study of CD8 T cells in ankylosing spondylitis. TCRdb independently ran MiXCR on the 5' RACE reads; one entry per CDR3 protein. In the table there are 130,000 or so distinct CDR3 sequences, 7% of which are singletons. Source material: blood, either unsorted or a sorted T cell fraction (not recorded which). The receptor set was obtained from a male donor with ankylosing spondylitis or in good health (not recorded which).

This clonotype occurred many times. The V call is TRBV18, the J call TRBJ2-1; 8 nucleotides agree with TRBD2. V shed 5 bases and J 7 bases; nucleotides not matched to a gene: 7. The CDR3 length is 14 residues. Germline V lookup: CDR1 KGHSH, CDR2 LQKENI. The CDR3 region is CASSSGLAANEQFF. CDR3 DNA sequence: TGTGCCAGCTCATCCGGACTAGCTGCAAATGAGCAGTTCTTC. The full variable domain, rest sourced from reference TRBV18 and TRBJ2-1, is NAGVMQNPRHLVRRRGQEARLRCSPMKGHSHVYWYRQLPEEGLKFMVYLQKENIIDESGMPKERFSAEFPKEGPSILRIQQVVRGDSAAYFCASSSGLAANEQFFGPGTRLTVL.

At least ten counts were recorded for this clonotype. V gene TRBV20-1 combines with J gene TRBJ1-1, with D perhaps TRBD1 (6 bases). Germline V gene data show CDR1 as DFQATT and CDR2 as SNEGSKA (reference sequence). Deletions cut 0 bases from V and 0 bases from J, with 11 bases between. The CDR3 is made up of 15 amino acids. CDR3 protein: CSARDSGTLNTEAFF. The CDR3 bases are TGCAGTGCTAGAGATTCCGGGACATTGAACACTGAAGCTTTCTTT.

This clonotype was observed at least ten times. The rearrangement links TRBV20-1 to TRBJ2-1, with D possibly TRBD2 on 6 matching bases. The CDR3 covers 14 residues. V lost 1 base and J lost 5, with 12 bases in between. Germline CDR1 reads DFQATT; CDR2 reads SNEGSKA (reference sequence). CDR3 protein: CSARAPRTNNEQFF. The CDR3 DNA reads as TGCAGTGCTAGAGCCCCCCGGACTAACAATGAGCAGTTCTTC.

This clonotype occurred many times. V usage is TRBV11-1 and J usage is TRBJ2-3, with 11 bases aligning to TRBD2. CDR3 length: 15 residues. With V trimmed by 4 bases and J by 6 bases, 6 bases remained unmatched. Germline V gene data show CDR1 as SGHAT and CDR2 as FQDESV (reference sequence). CDR3: CASSWELAGVDTQYF. For the CDR3, the DNA is TGTGCCAGCAGCTGGGAACTAGCGGGGGTTGATACGCAGTATTTT.

This clonotype occurred many times. The CDR3 here is CASSPPSQGDEQFF. The CDR3 coding sequence is TGTGCCAGCTCACCACCGAGTCAGGGAGATGAGCAGTTCTTC. V usage is TRBV18 and J usage is TRBJ2-1; the D gene could be TRBD1 or TRBD2 (5 bases each). Trimming shortened V by 0 bases and J by 8 bases, and 11 bases separated the two germline ends. Germline V gene lookup returns CDR1 KGHSH and CDR2 LQKENI. There are 14 residues in the CDR3.

This clonotype was seen many times. V and J are TRBV20-1 and TRBJ1-1; TRBD1 matches at 8 bases. CDR1 is DFQATT, CDR2 SNEGSKA, per germline (reference sequence). The CDR3 totals 14 residues. Trimming cost V 1 base and J 7 bases; bases outside gene matches: 8. CDR3 in amino acids: CSARVPDRVDEAFF. The CDR3 DNA reads TGCAGTGCTAGAGTCCCGGACAGGGTAGATGAAGCTTTCTTT.